This TCR beta chain appears in the sequencing data of a study of shared clonotypes between healthy human individuals. Data came from immunoSEQ multiplex PCR; TCRdb stores just in-frame clones and leaves some out. The table has 950,000 to 1,200,000 clones, approximately 75% seen once. Worth noting for this clone: The antigen is unknown.

Regarding the study as a whole: With a few donors compared, roughly 4.9% of naive CD4 clonotypes were shared.

Sequenced material: memory CD4+ T cells from PBMCs. Indicated subset: CD45RA-negative fraction. This receptor was taken from a man between 18 and 29 years old in good health. Some clones in this sample may be carry-over from other donors' samples.

As DNA, the CDR3 is TGTGCCAGCAGCTTAGTAGTGCAAACCTACGAGCAGTACTTC. Translation gives CASSLVVQTYEQYF. The chain links TRBV11-2 to TRBJ2-7; the D is unclear. V was cut by 1 base and J by 2 bases, with 9 bases left in between. The CDR3 extends over 14 amino acids. Germline V lookup: CDR1 SGHAT, CDR2 FQNNGV.